The 32 T cell receptor beta chains reported below all come from one sample, sequenced in a study of shared clonotypes between healthy human individuals. Data came from immunoSEQ multiplex PCR; TCRdb stores just in-frame clones and leaves some out. This sample has 1.5 million to 2.5 million clones, with approximately 94% found just once. Naive CD8 cells comprised CD45RO-negative, CCR7-positively selected cells, excluding terminally differentiated effector memory CD45RA+ cells. Sequencing was done on a sample of naive CD8+ T cells sorted from blood. These TCRs come from a man between 18 and 29 years old in good health.

As to this clone: Other nucleotide sequences in the sample specify the same CDR3. The rearrangement joins TRBV19 to TRBJ2-2; D gene ambiguous. CDR1 and CDR2 (germline): LNHDA, SQIVND (reference sequence). The CDR3 runs to 14 residues. V lost 2 bases and J 5 bases, leaving 9 bases between the germline ends. CDR3 in DNA: TGTGCCAGTAGTATATATGGTGGGACCGGGGAGCTGTTTTTT. Amino acids: CASSIYGGTGELFF.

J is TRBJ1-1 and V is TRBV25-1; no reliable D call. CDR1 MGHDK and CDR2 SYGVNS come from the germline V gene. This CDR3 is built from 11 residues. Trimming pared 2 bases from V and 6 bases from J, leaving 4 bases between. The CDR3 loop reads CASSEPPEAFF. The CDR3 nucleotides are TGTGCCAGCAGTGAACCCCCTGAAGCTTTCTTT. Full variable domain (rest looked up from reference TRBV25-1 and TRBJ1-1): EADIYQTPRYLVIGTGKKITLECSQTMGHDKMYWYQQDPGMELHLIHYSYGVNSTEKGDLSSESTVSRIRTEHFPLTLESARPSHTSQYLCASSEPPEAFFGQGTRLTVV.

As to this clone: The sample has other DNA sequences that encode this CDR3 too. This chain joins TRBV4-1 and TRBJ1-2; the match to TRBD1 covers 8 bases. In germline, CDR1 is MGHRA, CDR2 YSYEKL. V trimming: 0 bases; J trimming: 3 bases; junction bases outside the gene matches: 0. CDR3 size: 14 residues. The CDR3: CASSQEDRDYGYTF. CDR3 bases: TGCGCCAGCAGCCAAGAGGACAGGGACTATGGCTACACCTTC.

This clone was observed once. The chain recombines TRBV7-9 with TRBJ2-7, with D perhaps being TRBD1 or TRBD2 (5 bases each). V lost 1 base to trimming and J lost 3 bases, with 10 bases between them. The CDR3 is 14 amino acids. CDR1 and CDR2 from the germline V gene are SEHNR and FQNEAQ (reference sequence). CDR3 DNA: TGTGCCAGCAGCTTAGGGGGGTTCGGCTACGAGCAGTACTTC. Its protein is CASSLGGFGYEQYF.

The sample holds one count of this clone. Other DNA sequences in the sample encode the same CDR3. The chain is built from TRBV5-1 and TRBJ2-7; no firm D call. CDR1 and CDR2 from the germline V gene are SGHRS and YFSETQ. Trimming left V 2 bases short and J 0 bases short, with 6 bases between. The CDR3 spans 13 residues. For the CDR3, the DNA is TGCGCCAGCAGCTTCGGCATCTCCTACGAGCAGTACTTC. It is translated as CASSFGISYEQYF.

The V and J genes are TRBV7-9 and TRBJ1-3; D is uncertain. V gave up 4 bases and J gave up 0 bases, with 10 bases separating them. CDR1 is SEHNR and CDR2 is FQNEAQ in the germline V gene (reference sequence). The CDR3 length is 15 residues. CDR3 sequence reads: CASSSHVSSGNTIYF. DNA of the CDR3: TGTGCCAGCAGCTCACATGTCAGCTCTGGAAACACCATATATTTT.

For this clone: The DNA is left out, because the CDR3 cannot be placed on it with certainty; the CDR3 is given as TCRdb lists it. This chain joins TRBV6-5 and TRBJ2-5; the table names TRBD2, a call not compared with the DNA. The CDR3 region is 14 residues in length, termini included. Germline CDR1 MNHEY, CDR2 SVGAGI. The chain's CDR3 is CASSRLSGQETQYF.

CDR3 nucleotides: TGTGCCTGGAGTCTCGGGACAGGGGCCTACGAGCAGTACTTC. Its protein product is CAWSLGTGAYEQYF. The V and J genes are TRBV30 and TRBJ2-7, with 10 bases that match TRBD1. This CDR3 region has 14 residues. V shed 2 bases, J shed 2 bases, and the junction held 3 bases outside the gene matches. CDR1 GTSNPN and CDR2 SVGIG come from the germline V gene (reference sequence).

The table lists this clone with a few counts. This specimen includes other DNA sequences encoding the same CDR3. The gene calls are TRBV27 and TRBJ2-2; unclear D gene. Germline assignment: CDR1 MNHEY and CDR2 SMNVEV (reference sequence). The ends were cut back, 3 bases at V and 2 bases at J, with 4 bases in the middle. This CDR3 region has 13 residues. The chain's CDR3 is CASSFLNTGELFF. The CDR3 bases are TGTGCCAGCAGTTTTCTTAACACCGGGGAGCTGTTTTTT.

The CDR3 DNA sequence: TGTGCCAGCAGCGCACCAACTAGCGGGGGGACGGAGACCCAGTACTTC. It yields the protein CASSAPTSGGTETQYF. The gene calls are TRBV7-9 and TRBJ2-5, with 12 bases aligning to TRBD2. Trimming took 5 bases from V and 5 from J; bases not matched to a gene: 9. The CDR3 consists of 16 residues. CDR1 SEHNR and CDR2 FQNEAQ come from the germline V gene (reference sequence).

Points on this clone: Within the sample, other DNA sequences also encode this same CDR3. The V gene is TRBV5-4, the J gene TRBJ2-7; TRBD1 agrees at 10 bases. The length of the CDR3 is 13 residues. V was clipped by 0 bases and J by 7 bases; unmatched bases: 1. Per germline, CDR1 SGHNT and CDR2 YYREEE (reference sequence). CDR3 loop: CASSLGTGGEQYF. CDR3 in DNA: TGTGCCAGCAGCTTGGGGACAGGGGGGGAGCAGTACTTC.

V usage is TRBV27 and J usage is TRBJ2-1, with 8 bases matching TRBD2. The length of the CDR3 is 17 residues. Germline-derived CDR1 and CDR2 are MNHEY and SMNVEV (reference sequence). After removal of 2 bases from V and 6 bases from J, the junction contained 12 bases not matched to a gene. The CDR3 region has the DNA TGTGCCAGCAGTTTACGAACATTAGCGGGACTAAGCAATGAGCAGTTCTTC. This codes for CASSLRTLAGLSNEQFF.

The rearrangement links TRBV11-2 to TRBJ2-2, with 11 bases lining up with TRBD1. The CDR3 has 16 amino acids. Germline CDR1 is SGHAT and CDR2 is FQNNGV. V was pared by 5 bases and J by 5 bases, with 7 bases of the junction left unmatched. In DNA, the CDR3 is TGTGCCAGCAGCGTCCCGGGACAGGGGGTAACCGGGGAGCTGTTTTTT. It encodes CASSVPGQGVTGELFF. Looking up the rest from reference TRBV11-2 and TRBJ2-2 gives the full variable domain: EAGVAQSPRYKIIEKRQSVAFWCNPISGHATLYWYQQILGQGPKLLIQFQNNGVVDDSQLPKDRFSAERLKGVDSTLKIQPAKLEDSAVYLCASSVPGQGVTGELFFGEGSRLTVL.

Concerning this clone itself: This specimen includes other DNA sequences encoding the same CDR3. The chain has TRBV11-2 and TRBJ2-5; D gene unclear. The CDR3 length is 13 residues. Trimming stripped 1 base from V and 5 bases from J, with 8 bases between. From germline, CDR1 is SGHAT and CDR2 FQNNGV. The CDR3: CASSLGPGETQYF. The CDR3 nucleotides read TGTGCCAGCAGCTTAGGTCCCGGGGAGACCCAGTACTTC.

This clone was found once. This chain connects TRBV27 to TRBJ1-5, with D uncertain. The V end lost 0 bases, the J end lost 3 bases, and 9 bases lay between the germline ends. The CDR3 is 15 amino acids. CDR1 is MNHEY and CDR2 is SMNVEV in the germline V gene (reference sequence). The CDR3, as DNA: TGTGCCAGCAGTTTATCGTTCACTTCCAATCAGCCCCAGCATTTT. Translated, it gives CASSLSFTSNQPQHF.

The rearrangement joins TRBV27 to TRBJ1-1, with 10 nucleotides matching TRBD1. The junction had 6 bases not matched to a gene; V was cut back by 4 bases and J by 4 bases. The CDR3 runs 15 residues. Germline V lookup: CDR1 MNHEY, CDR2 SMNVEV (reference sequence). In nucleotides, the CDR3 is TGTGCCAGCAGTTCGGGACAGGGGCTCGGCACTGAAGCTTTCTTT. The encoded protein is CASSSGQGLGTEAFF.

This clone is a singleton in its sample. The junction and the germline gene differ at one end; a read error may be behind it. CDR3 coding DNA: TGTGCTAGCAGCTTATACCTAGCAGAAGAGACCCAGTACTTC. Translated: CASSLYLAEETQYF. V gene TRBV7-7 combines with J gene TRBJ2-5, with D perhaps TRBD2 (5 bases). CDR1 and CDR2 (germline): SSHAT, FNYEAQ (reference sequence). There are 14 residues in the CDR3.

The gene calls are TRBV2 and TRBJ2-5; the D is unclear. The CDR3 is 13 amino acids. Germline CDR1 SNHLY, CDR2 FYNNEI. Trimming removed 8 bases at V and 5 bases at J, with 15 bases between. The CDR3 loop reads CASFQVSLETQYF. CDR3 nucleotide sequence: TGTGCCAGCTTTCAGGTTTCCCTGGAGACCCAGTACTTC.

The chain carries TRBV6-5 and TRBJ1-1, with D unresolved. CDR1 MNHEY and CDR2 SVGAGI come from the germline V gene. This CDR3 comprises 14 residues. Trimming pared 4 bases from V and 1 base from J, leaving 10 bases between. The CDR3 sequence: CASSSIDANTEAFF. CDR3 nucleotides: TGTGCCAGCAGTTCTATCGACGCGAACACTGAAGCTTTCTTT.

The chain carries TRBV10-1 and TRBJ2-1; 10 positions agree with TRBD2. The CDR3 has 17 residues. Germline V gene data show CDR1 as WNHNN and CDR2 as SYGVQD (reference sequence). Trimming removed 2 bases from V and 5 bases from J; junction bases left unmatched: 9. CDR3 bases: TGCGCCAGCAGTGAGGGCCGCCGTCTAGCGGGAGACAATGAGCAGTTCTTC. Its translation: CASSEGRRLAGDNEQFF.

The rearrangement joins TRBV6-6 to TRBJ1-6; D unresolved. Trimming cost V 7 bases and J 6 bases, with 13 bases left between them. The CDR3 has 14 residues. CDR1 and CDR2 (germline): MNHNY, SVGAGI (reference sequence). In DNA, the CDR3 is TGTGCCAGCACCCCCGTCGGACCTAATTCACCCCTCCACTTT. This sequence encodes CASTPVGPNSPLHF.

The chain carries TRBV7-9 and TRBJ2-7; 8 nucleotides match TRBD1. The CDR3 sequence is 17 residues long. CDR1 is SEHNR and CDR2 is FQNEAQ in the germline V gene (reference sequence). The V gene end was trimmed by 3 bases and the J gene end by 1 base; junction bases not matched to a gene: 11. The chain's CDR3 is CASSFPGRGQASYEQYF. The CDR3 DNA follows: TGTGCCAGCAGCTTTCCCGGGCGGGGACAGGCTTCCTACGAGCAGTACTTC.

CDR3 nucleotides: TGTGCCAGCACTAACGGGTCCCCCTACGAGCAGTACTTC. Encoded protein: CASTNGSPYEQYF. The chain uses TRBV6-5 and TRBJ2-7; D is ambiguous. This CDR3 is 13 amino acids long. V was trimmed by 7 bases and J by 2 bases, leaving 12 bases between them. In germline, CDR1 is MNHEY, CDR2 SVGAGI.

This rearrangement joins TRBV7-9 to TRBJ2-7, with 11 positions matching TRBD1. The length of the CDR3 is 16 residues. Germline values: CDR1 SEHNR, CDR2 FQNEAQ (reference sequence). V lost 4 bases and J lost 2; bases outside the gene matches: 7. The CDR3 sequence is CASSSIPGQGAYEQYF. The CDR3 DNA follows: TGTGCCAGCAGCTCTATCCCGGGACAGGGGGCCTACGAGCAGTACTTC.

The V gene is TRBV9, the J gene TRBJ2-3, with TRBD2 matching over 7 bases. This CDR3 region has 17 residues. Germline trimming cut 4 bases from V and 0 bases from J; bases unmatched to any gene: 11. Germline V gene sequence: CDR1 SGDLS, CDR2 YYNGEE. The CDR3 DNA reads as TGTGCCAGCAGCCCACCCTCTACTAGCGCTAGCACAGATACGCAGTATTTT. This translates into CASSPPSTSASTDTQYF.

The count of this clone is one. The rearrangement links TRBV4-1 to TRBJ2-7; D not resolved. Germline V lookup: CDR1 MGHRA, CDR2 YSYEKL. CDR3 length: 15 amino acids. V lost 5 bases to trimming and J lost 0 bases, with 14 bases between them. The CDR3 sequence: CASSSTHSSSYEQYF. In DNA form, the CDR3 reads TGCGCCAGCAGCAGCACCCACTCGAGCTCCTACGAGCAGTACTTC.

The V gene is TRBV18, the J gene TRBJ2-2; D is possibly TRBD2 (6 bases). The CDR3 consists of 17 residues. Germline loops: CDR1 KGHSH, CDR2 LQKENI. The ends were cut back, 1 base at V and 0 bases at J, with 12 bases in the middle. This CDR3 reads CASSPRGERPNTGELFF. The CDR3 DNA follows: TGTGCCAGCTCACCACGGGGGGAACGGCCGAACACCGGGGAGCTGTTTTTT.

In DNA form, the CDR3 reads TGTGCCAGCAGCTCAGGTCCCGGGACAGCCACCGGGGAGCTGTTTTTT. Translating gives CASSSGPGTATGELFF. The chain uses TRBV13 and TRBJ2-2; 7 bases match TRBD1. V was clipped by 4 bases and J by 4 bases; unmatched bases: 9. CDR1 is PRHDT, CDR2 FYEKMQ, per germline (reference sequence). This CDR3 comprises 16 residues.

The CDR3 reads CASSYWASHNEQFF. In DNA, the CDR3 is TGTGCCAGCAGTTACTGGGCCAGTCACAATGAGCAGTTCTTC. The genes are TRBV6-5 and TRBJ2-1; no reliable D call. Germline V gives CDR1 MNHEY, CDR2 SVGAGI. The length of the CDR3 is 14 residues. V gave up 1 base and J gave up 5 bases, with 9 bases separating them.

In regard to this clone: A read error may explain this, as a much larger clone is one base away. This specimen includes other DNA sequences encoding the same CDR3. V is TRBV7-6 and J is TRBJ2-7; D gene uncertain. V was shortened by 1 base and J by 5 bases, with 3 bases between the two germline ends. Per germline, CDR1 SGHVS and CDR2 FNYEAQ. This CDR3 is 11 amino acids long. This CDR3 is CASSLGNEQYF. The CDR3 nucleotides read TGTGCCAGCAGCTTAGGTAACGAGCAGTACTTC. The whole variable domain, filled in from reference TRBV7-6 and TRBJ2-7, reads GAGVSQSPRYKVTKRGQDVALRCDPISGHVSLYWYRQALGQGPEFLTYFNYEAQQDKSGLPNDRFSAERPEGSISTLTIQRTEQRDSAMYRCASSLGNEQYFGPGTRLTVT.

The gene calls are TRBV7-9 and TRBJ2-1, with D possibly TRBD2 on 6 matching bases. From germline, CDR1 is SEHNR and CDR2 FQNEAQ (reference sequence). CDR3 length: 14 residues. V was trimmed by 1 base and J by 8 bases, leaving 12 bases between them. In nucleotides, the CDR3 is TGTGCCAGCAGCTTAGAACGGGAGTGGTATGAGCAGTTCTTC. Translation: CASSLEREWYEQFF.

Notes on this clone: Other DNA variants within this sample encode the same CDR3. The chain employs TRBV13 and TRBJ1-1, with 7 positions matching TRBD1. CDR1 and CDR2 from the germline V gene are PRHDT and FYEKMQ (reference sequence). The CDR3 is 14 residues long. V shed 0 bases and J 5 bases; nucleotides not matched to a gene: 3. CDR3 coding DNA: TGTGCCAGCAGCTTAGGCTCAGGGGGGACTGAAGCTTTCTTT. It is translated as CASSLGSGGTEAFF.